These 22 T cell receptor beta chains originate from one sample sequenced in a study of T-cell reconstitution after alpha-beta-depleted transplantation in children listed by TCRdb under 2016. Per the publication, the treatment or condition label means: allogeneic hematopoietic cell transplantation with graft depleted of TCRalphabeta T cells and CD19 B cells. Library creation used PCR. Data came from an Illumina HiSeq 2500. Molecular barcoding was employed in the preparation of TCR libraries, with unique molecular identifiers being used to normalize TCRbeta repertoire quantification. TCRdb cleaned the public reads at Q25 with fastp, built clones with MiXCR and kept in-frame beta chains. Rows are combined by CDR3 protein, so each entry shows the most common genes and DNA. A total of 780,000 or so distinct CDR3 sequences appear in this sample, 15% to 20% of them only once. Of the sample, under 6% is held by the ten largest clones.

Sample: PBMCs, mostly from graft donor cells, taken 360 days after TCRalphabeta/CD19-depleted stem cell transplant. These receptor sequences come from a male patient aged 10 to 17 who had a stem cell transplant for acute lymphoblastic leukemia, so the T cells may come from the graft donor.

CDR3 loop: CASSYGDWVTEAFF. The CDR3 nucleotides are TGTGCCAGCAGTTACGGAGATTGGGTCACTGAAGCTTTCTTT. The genes are TRBV6-5 and TRBJ1-1; D gene unclear. This CDR3 region has 14 residues. Deletions cut 2 bases from V and 4 bases from J, with 11 bases between. Germline CDR1 reads MNHEY; CDR2 reads SVGAGI.

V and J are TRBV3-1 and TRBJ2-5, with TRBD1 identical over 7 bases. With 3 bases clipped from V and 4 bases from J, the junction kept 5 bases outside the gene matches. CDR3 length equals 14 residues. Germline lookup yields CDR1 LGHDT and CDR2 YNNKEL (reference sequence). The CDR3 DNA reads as TGTGCCAGCAGCCAGCACAGGGGTTTAGAGACCCAGTACTTC. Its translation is CASSQHRGLETQYF.

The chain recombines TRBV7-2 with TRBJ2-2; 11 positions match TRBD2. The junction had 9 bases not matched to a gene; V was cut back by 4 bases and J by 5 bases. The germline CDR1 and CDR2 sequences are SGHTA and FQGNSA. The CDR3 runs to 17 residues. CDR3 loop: CASSSHWLAGGTGELFF. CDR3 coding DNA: TGTGCCAGCAGCTCCCATTGGCTAGCGGGAGGAACCGGGGAGCTGTTTTTT.

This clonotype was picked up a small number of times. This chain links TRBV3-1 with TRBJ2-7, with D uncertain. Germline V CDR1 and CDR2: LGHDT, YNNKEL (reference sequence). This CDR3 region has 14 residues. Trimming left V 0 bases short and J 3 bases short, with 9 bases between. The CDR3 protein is CASSQDVQNYEQYF. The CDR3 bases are TGTGCCAGCAGCCAAGATGTGCAGAACTACGAGCAGTACTTC.

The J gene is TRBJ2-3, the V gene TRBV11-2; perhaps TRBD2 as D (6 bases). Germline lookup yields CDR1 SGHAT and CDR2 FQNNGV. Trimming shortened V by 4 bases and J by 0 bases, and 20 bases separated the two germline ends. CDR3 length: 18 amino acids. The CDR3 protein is CASSSNVGWRGSTDTQYF. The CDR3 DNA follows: TGTGCCAGCAGCTCGAACGTAGGCTGGCGGGGAAGCACAGATACGCAGTATTTT.

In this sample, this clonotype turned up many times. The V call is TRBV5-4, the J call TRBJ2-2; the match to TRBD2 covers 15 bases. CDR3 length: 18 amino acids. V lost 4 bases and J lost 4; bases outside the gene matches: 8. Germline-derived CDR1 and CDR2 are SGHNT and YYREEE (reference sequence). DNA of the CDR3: TGTGCCAGCAGCGGACTAGCGGGAGGGCCCTGGGGCACCGGGGAGCTGTTTTTT. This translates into CASSGLAGGPWGTGELFF.

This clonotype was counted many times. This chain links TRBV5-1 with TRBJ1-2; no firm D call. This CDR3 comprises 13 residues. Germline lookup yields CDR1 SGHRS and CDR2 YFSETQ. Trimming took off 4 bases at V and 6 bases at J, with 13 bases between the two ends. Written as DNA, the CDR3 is TGCGCCAGCAGCCAGGCTCCCCAAGATGGCTACACCTTC. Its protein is CASSQAPQDGYTF.

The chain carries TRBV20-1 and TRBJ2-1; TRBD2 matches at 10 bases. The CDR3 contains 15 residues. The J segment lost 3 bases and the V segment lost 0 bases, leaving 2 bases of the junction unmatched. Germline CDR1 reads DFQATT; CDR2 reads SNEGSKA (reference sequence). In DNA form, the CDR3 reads TGCAGTGCTAGAGAGGGACTAGCGCACTACAATGAGCAGTTCTTC. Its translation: CSAREGLAHYNEQFF.

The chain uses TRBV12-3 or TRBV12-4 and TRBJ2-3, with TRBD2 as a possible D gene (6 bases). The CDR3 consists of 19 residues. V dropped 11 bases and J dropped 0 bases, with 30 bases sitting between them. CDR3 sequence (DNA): TGTGCCTACTTAACCGGGACTCCTCTCAACGGTTCTAGCACAGATACGCAGTATTTT. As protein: CAYLTGTPLNGSSTDTQYF.

CDR3 loop: CSARGTSGRRETQYF. The CDR3 DNA reads as TGCAGTGCTAGAGGGACTAGCGGGAGAAGAGAGACCCAGTACTTC. The rearrangement uses TRBV20-1 and TRBJ2-5; 13 nucleotides line up with TRBD2. Looked up from germline, CDR1 is DFQATT and CDR2 is SNEGSKA (reference sequence). This CDR3 comprises 15 residues. V shed 1 base, J shed 4 bases, and the junction held 3 bases outside the gene matches.

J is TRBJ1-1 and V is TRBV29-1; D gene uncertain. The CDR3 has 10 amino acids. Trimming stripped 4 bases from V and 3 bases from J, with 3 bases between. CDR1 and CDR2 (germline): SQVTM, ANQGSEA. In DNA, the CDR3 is TGCAGCGTTGCCGACACTGAAGCTTTCTTT. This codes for CSVADTEAFF. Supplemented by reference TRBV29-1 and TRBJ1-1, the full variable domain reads SAVISQKPSRDICQRGTSLTIQCQVDSQVTMMFWYRQQPGQSLTLIATANQGSEATYESGFVIDKFPISRPNLTFSTLTVSNMSPEDSSIYLCSVADTEAFFGQGTRLTVV.

CDR3 coding DNA: TGTGCCTGGAGTTGGGGGAATACCGGAAACACCATATATTTT. Amino acid sequence: CAWSWGNTGNTIYF. V gene TRBV30 combines with J gene TRBJ1-3; possible D gene TRBD1, 5 bases. Between the trimmed V and J ends, which lost 2 bases and 4 bases, there was a span of 12 bases. The CDR3 is 14 residues long. Germline V CDR1 and CDR2: GTSNPN, SVGIG (reference sequence). The full variable domain, its missing parts supplied by reference TRBV30 and TRBJ1-3, is SQTIHQWPATLVQPVGSPLSLECTVEGTSNPNLYWYRQAAGRGLQLLFYSVGIGQISSEVPQNLSASRPQDRQFILSSKKLLLSDSGFYLCAWSWGNTGNTIYFGEGSWLTVV.

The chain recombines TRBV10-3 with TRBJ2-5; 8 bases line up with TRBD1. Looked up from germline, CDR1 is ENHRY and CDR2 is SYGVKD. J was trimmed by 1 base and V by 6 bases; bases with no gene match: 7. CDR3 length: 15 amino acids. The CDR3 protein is CAISWTGPSQETQYF. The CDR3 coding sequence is TGTGCCATCAGCTGGACAGGGCCTAGCCAAGAGACCCAGTACTTC.

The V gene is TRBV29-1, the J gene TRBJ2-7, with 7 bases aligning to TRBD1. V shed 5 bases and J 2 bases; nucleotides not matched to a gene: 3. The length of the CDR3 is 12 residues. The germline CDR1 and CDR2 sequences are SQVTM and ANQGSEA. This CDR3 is CSVLQGAYEQYF. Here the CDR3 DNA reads TGCAGCGTTCTCCAGGGGGCCTACGAGCAGTACTTC.

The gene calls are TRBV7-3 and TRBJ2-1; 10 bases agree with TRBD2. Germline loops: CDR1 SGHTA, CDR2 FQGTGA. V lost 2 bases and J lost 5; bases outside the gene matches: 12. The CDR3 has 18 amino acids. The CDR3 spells CASSLLAGATLNHNEQFF. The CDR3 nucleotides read TGTGCCAGCAGCTTACTAGCGGGGGCCACCCTAAACCACAATGAGCAGTTCTTC.

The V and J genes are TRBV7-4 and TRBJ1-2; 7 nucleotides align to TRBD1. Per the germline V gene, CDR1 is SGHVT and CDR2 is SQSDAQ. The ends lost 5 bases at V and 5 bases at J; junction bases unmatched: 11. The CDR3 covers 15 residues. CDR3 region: CASSEGNRDRYGYTF. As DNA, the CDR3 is TGTGCCAGCAGCGAAGGTAACCGGGACAGATATGGCTACACCTTC.

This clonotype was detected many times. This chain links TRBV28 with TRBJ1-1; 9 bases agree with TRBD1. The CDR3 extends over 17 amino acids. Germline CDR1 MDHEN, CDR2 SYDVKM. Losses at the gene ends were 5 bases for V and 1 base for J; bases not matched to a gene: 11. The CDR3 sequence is CASSGSGQGRSNTEAFF. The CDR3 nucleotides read TGTGCCAGCAGTGGCTCGGGACAGGGAAGATCGAACACTGAAGCTTTCTTT.

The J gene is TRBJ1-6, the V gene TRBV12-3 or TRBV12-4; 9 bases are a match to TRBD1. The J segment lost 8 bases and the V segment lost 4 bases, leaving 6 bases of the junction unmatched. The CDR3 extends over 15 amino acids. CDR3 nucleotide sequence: TGTGCCAGCAGTTCCCCTAGGACAGGGGATTCACCCCTCCACTTT. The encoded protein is CASSSPRTGDSPLHF.

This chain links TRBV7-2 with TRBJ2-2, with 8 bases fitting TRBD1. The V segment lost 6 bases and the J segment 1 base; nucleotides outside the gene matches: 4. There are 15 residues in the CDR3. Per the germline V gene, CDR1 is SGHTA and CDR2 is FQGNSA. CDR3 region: CASRPTGGNTGELFF. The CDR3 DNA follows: TGTGCCAGCAGACCTACAGGGGGGAACACCGGGGAGCTGTTTTTT.

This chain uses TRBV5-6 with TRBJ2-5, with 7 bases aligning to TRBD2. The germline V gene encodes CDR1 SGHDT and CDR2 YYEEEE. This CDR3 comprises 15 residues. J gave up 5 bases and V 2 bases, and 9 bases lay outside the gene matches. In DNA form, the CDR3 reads TGTGCCAGCAGCTTTGAACTTGCCGGGGGGGAGACCCAGTACTTC. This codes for CASSFELAGGETQYF.

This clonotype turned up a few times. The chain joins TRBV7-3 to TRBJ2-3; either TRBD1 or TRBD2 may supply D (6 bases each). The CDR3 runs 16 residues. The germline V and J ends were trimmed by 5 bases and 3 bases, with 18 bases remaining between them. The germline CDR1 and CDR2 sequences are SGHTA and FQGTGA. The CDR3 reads CASSPNRGTWTDTQYF. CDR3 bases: TGTGCCAGCAGCCCCAACCGGGGGACATGGACAGATACGCAGTATTTT.

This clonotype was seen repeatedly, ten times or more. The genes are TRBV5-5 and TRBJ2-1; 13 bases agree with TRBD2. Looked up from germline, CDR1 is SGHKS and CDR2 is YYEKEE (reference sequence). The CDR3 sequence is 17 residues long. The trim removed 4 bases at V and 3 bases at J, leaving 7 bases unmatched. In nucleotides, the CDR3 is TGTGCCAGCAGCCTTGGACTAGCGGGAGCCGTCTACAATGAGCAGTTCTTC. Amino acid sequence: CASSLGLAGAVYNEQFF.